The sample holds a few counts of the clone carrying this TCR beta chain. Its matching antigen is unknown. Rearranged V-D-J TRB sequences were amplified with a mixed TRB-A/B primer pool. TCRdb ran MiXCR on the multiplex PCR reads and lists one entry per CDR3 protein. Among fewer than 11,000 distinct CDR3 sequences, less than 30% were seen once, and the ten largest hold 1.3%. Germline values: CDR1 SEHNR, CDR2 FQNEAQ (reference sequence). This CDR3 contains 18 residues. V shed 1 base and J shed 3 bases, with 21 bases lying between them. Peripheral blood genomic DNA, not sorted cells or RNA, was the template. This record belongs to a study of T cell repertoires in aging, cancer and after chemotherapy. The overall study: About 10 million TCR reads made up the full dataset. Study-level points and caveats: These repertoire data do not allow conclusions about immunological memory after chemotherapy.

The chain combines TRBV7-9 with TRBJ2-5, with D tentatively TRBD1 (6 bases). This sequence was found in a human donor in good health. Sample: blood. DNA of the CDR3: TGTGCCAGCAGCTTAGGGCATGAGCCGGGACAAGGGGAAGAGACCCAGTACTTC. It is translated as CASSLGHEPGQGEETQYF.